This T cell receptor (beta chain) was recorded in a study of CD4 T cell repertoires in COVID-19. Study-level points and caveats: Sharing of several most expanded SARS-CoV-2-reactive clonotypes across memory subsets suggested intraclonal diversification.

The assay was immunoSEQ multiplex PCR, and TCRdb's table has in-frame clones only and misses some. The sample carries 60,000 to 90,000 clones, around four fifths recorded once. The V and J ends lost 0 bases and 8 bases respectively, with 13 bases between them. The CDR3 runs to 14 residues. Germline loops: CDR1 SGHDN, CDR2 FVKESK. Note on this clone: Its antigen is unidentified.

Samples came from patients recovered from mild-to-severe COVID-19. No culture step preceded sequencing of the ex vivo isolated memory T cells. The clonotype was recovered from a human donor who had COVID-19. This chain connects TRBV14 to TRBJ1-2, with D perhaps matching TRBD1 (5 bases). Sequencing was performed on CD4+ T cells from peripheral blood, taken after recovery from COVID-19. The CDR3 DNA reads TGTGCCAGCAGCCAAGAGGCCAGGGCGGGGGGCTACACCTTC. It codes for CASSQEARAGGYTF.